The 6 T cell receptor beta chains below were found in one sample sequenced in a study of T cells in Graves' hyperthyroidism and ophthalmopathy. The investigators amplified TCR beta CDR3 regions from RNA transcripts. Initially, a first-round RT-PCR of the TCR CDR3 employed the HTBI primer set. TCRdb used MiXCR to reprocess the multiplex PCR reads, holding one entry per CDR3 protein. Of around 520,000 distinct CDR3 sequences listed, 14% are singletons. The sample was blood. Receptor source: a woman aged 40 to 50 with Graves' hyperthyroidism.

Many counts were recorded for this clonotype. V and J are TRBV2 and TRBJ2-1; D remains unclear. Germline CDR1 SNHLY, CDR2 FYNNEI. Trimming left V 7 bases short and J 5 bases short, with 6 bases between. This CDR3 region has 11 residues. The CDR3 here is CASTTDNEQFF. The CDR3 DNA follows: TGTGCCAGCACCACTGACAATGAGCAGTTCTTC.

This chain connects TRBV7-9 to TRBJ2-5, with 9 bases identical to TRBD1. The J segment lost 5 bases and the V segment lost 0 bases, leaving 4 bases of the junction unmatched. CDR1 is SEHNR, CDR2 FQNEAQ, per germline (reference sequence). This CDR3 comprises 15 residues. CDR3 bases: TGTGCCAGCAGCTTAGCCTCCGGGACAGGGGAGACCCAGTACTTC. This sequence encodes CASSLASGTGETQYF.

The chain links TRBV7-6 to TRBJ1-1, with 9 positions matching TRBD1. The trim removed 6 bases at V and 4 bases at J, leaving 3 bases unmatched. Germline V gives CDR1 SGHVS, CDR2 FNYEAQ. The CDR3 spans 13 residues. The DNA of the CDR3 is TGTGCCAGCAGTATACAGGGGGCCACTGAAGCTTTCTTT. Its protein is CASSIQGATEAFF.

This clonotype was seen a handful of times. The chain joins TRBV7-3 to TRBJ2-1, with 11 nucleotides matching TRBD2. This CDR3 is 16 amino acids long. V lost 5 bases, J lost 8 bases, and 11 bases stayed unmatched. In germline, CDR1 is SGHTA, CDR2 FQGTGA. CDR3 bases: TGTGCCAGCAGCAGAACCGTAGCGGGAGGGCCGGATGAGCAGTTCTTC. This translates into CASSRTVAGGPDEQFF.

The table lists this clonotype with a few counts. The J gene is TRBJ2-1, the V gene TRBV6-6; D gene unclear. CDR3 length equals 14 residues. CDR1 MNHNY and CDR2 SVGAGI come from the germline V gene (reference sequence). The V and J ends lost 0 bases and 8 bases respectively, with 11 bases between them. The CDR3 bases are TGTGCCAGCAGTTACTCGCAATCCTCGGATGAGCAGTTCTTC. Translation: CASSYSQSSDEQFF.

This clonotype showed up many times. The V gene is TRBV28, the J gene TRBJ2-3; D call uncertain. The CDR3 totals 13 residues. Germline V lookup: CDR1 MDHEN, CDR2 SYDVKM. V gave up 6 bases and J gave up 1 base, with 8 bases separating them. The CDR3 region is CASRARGTDTQYF. DNA of the CDR3: TGTGCCAGCAGGGCCCGGGGCACAGATACGCAGTATTTT.